This is a list of T cell receptor beta chains from one sample in a study of blood T cell repertoires in COVID-19. The table came from immunoSEQ multiplex PCR; TCRdb's copy has only in-frame clones and leaves some out. The sample shows roughly 130,000 clones, 80% to 90% of them seen only once. The specimen was PBMCs or T cells enriched from blood (not recorded which). These receptors all stem from a woman in her 50s who had recovered from COVID-19. Each CDR3 is given with its conserved first and last residue. The D gene is left open where the match is weak. Size is stated for part of the rows, as once, few or many counts, or as a class when the clone is expanded.

clone_size	j_call	v_call	d_call	cdr3_aa	cdr3_nt
NA	TRBJ2-7	TRBV7-2	NA	CASSPATDTAYEQYF	TGTGCCAGCAGCCCCGCCACTGACACAGCCTACGAGCAGTACTTC
NA	TRBJ1-2	TRBV3-1/TRBV3-2	TRBD1	CASSPGNPGQGFGYTF	TGTGCCAGCAGCCCAGGGAATCCAGGACAGGGATTTGGCTACACCTTC
NA	TRBJ2-7	TRBV21-1	NA	CASINGDRDYEQYF	TGTGCCAGCATCAACGGAGACAGGGACTACGAGCAGTACTTC
NA	TRBJ2-7	TRBV29-1	NA	CSVTGRSYEQYF	TGCAGCGTTACTGGTCGCTCCTACGAGCAGTACTTC
NA	TRBJ1-1	TRBV4-3	NA	CASSQRRNTEAFF	TGCGCCAGCAGCCAACGGAGGAACACTGAAGCTTTCTTT
once	TRBJ2-5	TRBV5-1	NA	CASSRGLPPQETQYF	TGCGCCAGCAGCCGGGGACTGCCTCCCCAAGAGACCCAGTACTTC
NA	TRBJ1-3	TRBV6-1	NA	CASSEGTISGNTIYF	TGTGCCAGCAGTGAGGGGACAATCTCTGGAAACACCATATATTTT
NA	TRBJ1-1	TRBV3-1/TRBV3-2	NA	CASSQDWVRGGAFF	TGTGCCAGCAGCCAAGATTGGGTCCGGGGAGGGGCTTTCTTT
NA	TRBJ1-2	TRBV5-4	TRBD1	CASSPTVGQGNNYGYTF	TGTGCCAGCAGCCCAACAGTCGGACAGGGCAATAACTATGGCTACACCTTC
NA	TRBJ2-7	TRBV4-1	TRBD2	CASSQPLLAGGTEQYF	TGCGCCAGCAGCCAACCTCTGCTCGCGGGGGGAACCGAGCAGTACTTC
NA	TRBJ2-5	TRBV10-3	NA	CAISGAGETQYF	TGTGCCATCAGTGGAGCCGGGGAGACCCAGTACTTC
NA	TRBJ2-3	TRBV5-1	TRBD2	CASKERGSTDTQYF	TGCGCCAGCAAGGAGCGGGGGTCTACAGATACGCAGTATTTT
NA	TRBJ2-5	TRBV7-8	NA	CASTRGLRETQYF	TGTGCCAGCACTAGGGGTCTCCGGGAGACCCAGTACTTC
NA	TRBJ2-5	TRBV10-1	TRBD2	CASSDEAGAQETQYF	TGCGCCAGCAGTGATGAAGCGGGGGCCCAAGAGACCCAGTACTTC
NA	TRBJ2-3	TRBV6-2/TRBV6-3	NA	CASSFPVSGYTDTQYF	TGTGCCAGCAGTTTCCCGGTTAGCGGATACACAGATACGCAGTATTTT
once	TRBJ2-7	TRBV7-2	TRBD2	CASSLHAGGSYEQYF	TGTGCCAGCAGCTTACATGCGGGGGGGTCCTACGAGCAGTACTTC
NA	TRBJ1-1	TRBV13	TRBD1	CASSSAGTGTTEAFF	TGTGCCAGCAGCTCGGCCGGGACAGGGACCACTGAAGCTTTCTTT
NA	TRBJ2-7	TRBV29-1	NA	CSVVQELSYEQYF	TGCAGCGTAGTACAGGAATTATCCTACGAGCAGTACTTC
once	TRBJ1-2	TRBV11-2	TRBD1	CASSLDYGTGIGYTF	TGTGCCAGCAGCTTAGATTACGGGACAGGGATTGGCTACACCTTC
NA	TRBJ2-7	TRBV5-4	TRBD2	CASSSGTRAYEQYF	TGTGCCAGCAGTTCCGGGACTAGGGCCTACGAGCAGTACTTC
few	TRBJ2-4	TRBV7-2	TRBD2	CASSSSAGASGGTNNIQYF	TGTGCCAGCAGCTCCAGCGCGGGCGCTTCCGGGGGGACCAATAACATTCAGTACTTC
NA	TRBJ1-2	TRBV2	NA	CASSAPQDGYTF	TGTGCCAGCAGTGCCCCACAGGATGGCTACACCTTC
NA	TRBJ2-7	TRBV20-1	NA	CSAGGGFSYEQYF	TGCAGTGCTGGTGGGGGCTTCTCCTACGAGCAGTACTTC
few	TRBJ1-2	TRBV30	TRBD1	CAWSRGPLGYTF	TGTGCCTGGAGTAGGGGGCCCCTAGGCTACACCTTC
NA	TRBJ2-5	TRBV7-2	NA	CASSPQGQLETQYF	TGTGCCAGCAGCCCCCAGGGGCAGTTAGAGACCCAGTACTTC
NA	TRBJ1-2	TRBV5-4	TRBD1	CASSFRDRGPRGYTF	TGTGCCAGCAGCTTCAGAGACAGGGGTCCAAGGGGCTACACCTTC
NA	TRBJ2-1	TRBV6-5	TRBD1	CASSTRQGNEQFF	TGTGCCAGCAGTACGCGACAGGGGAATGAGCAGTTCTTC
NA	TRBJ1-2	TRBV5-1	TRBD1	CASRGTGDGYTF	TGCGCCAGCAGGGGGACAGGGGATGGCTACACCTTC
NA	TRBJ2-7	TRBV7-9	TRBD1	CASSALDRGLPNSYEQYF	TGTGCCAGCTCAGCATTAGACAGGGGGCTTCCTAATTCCTACGAGCAGTACTTC
NA	TRBJ1-1	TRBV27	NA	CASQEGGLNAEAFF	TGTGCCAGCCAAGAGGGCGGGTTGAACGCTGAAGCTTTCTTT
NA	TRBJ1-3	TRBV10-1	NA	CASSEGSDFSGNTIYF	TGCGCCAGCAGTGAGGGGTCAGACTTCTCTGGAAACACCATATATTTT
NA	TRBJ2-5	TRBV5-5	NA	CASSPRFGQETQYF	TGTGCCAGCAGCCCCCGGTTCGGCCAAGAGACCCAGTACTTC
NA	TRBJ2-5	TRBV9	TRBD1	CASSYGTGGTQYF	TGTGCCAGCAGCTATGGGACAGGGGGGACCCAGTACTTC
NA	TRBJ2-2	TRBV4-1	NA	CASSQEIVRGSNTGELFF	TGCGCCAGCAGCCAAGAGATCGTGCGCGGTTCGAACACCGGGGAGCTGTTTTTT
few	TRBJ2-7	TRBV19	TRBD2	CASSVSGTAYEQYF	TGTGCCAGTAGTGTGAGCGGGACCGCCTACGAGCAGTACTTC
NA	TRBJ1-2	TRBV5-1	NA	CASSLEGAGYGYTF	TGCGCCAGCAGCTTGGAAGGGGCCGGCTATGGCTACACCTTC
NA	TRBJ2-5	TRBV18	NA	CASSPRGRETQYF	TGTGCCAGCTCACCCAGGGGACGAGAGACCCAGTACTTC
NA	TRBJ2-1	TRBV19	TRBD2	CASSIGVAGGFYNEQFF	TGTGCCAGTAGTATAGGGGTGGCGGGGGGGTTCTACAATGAGCAGTTCTTC
NA	TRBJ1-2	TRBV5-1	NA	CASSPVDRSGYGYTF	TGCGCCAGCAGCCCCGTGGATAGGTCGGGATATGGCTACACCTTC
NA	TRBJ2-3	TRBV11-2	NA	CASSPRDRGSSTDTQYF	TGTGCCAGCAGCCCCAGGGATAGGGGTTCTAGCACAGATACGCAGTATTTT
NA	TRBJ1-1	TRBV10-1	NA	CASSESDADTEAFF	TGCGCCAGCAGTGAGTCAGATGCAGACACTGAAGCTTTCTTT
NA	TRBJ1-1	TRBV7-2	NA	CASSGGGFSPNTEAFF	TGTGCCAGCAGCGGGGGGGGTTTCTCCCCCAACACTGAAGCTTTCTTT
NA	TRBJ2-3	TRBV5-4	TRBD1	CASSFGQASTDTQYF	TGTGCCAGCAGCTTCGGACAGGCTAGCACAGATACGCAGTATTTT
NA	TRBJ2-2	TRBV7-2	NA	CASSLVWGDLGGELFF	TGTGCCAGCAGCTTAGTTTGGGGGGATCTGGGCGGGGAGCTGTTTTTT
once	TRBJ2-1	TRBV11-2	TRBD2	CASSWSGGVYNEQFF	TGTGCCAGCAGCTGGAGCGGGGGGGTCTACAATGAGCAGTTCTTC
once	TRBJ2-5	TRBV4-1	NA	CASSQERSGPRETQYF	TGCGCCAGCAGCCAAGAGCGCAGCGGGCCGCGGGAGACCCAGTACTTC